This record covers a single TCR beta chain. Its antigen is not identified. This specimen comes from a study of PD-L1 blockade in urothelial cancer. Findings and limits, study-wide: A below-median TCR clonality in blood before treatment predicted better survival.

Time point given: pretreatment peripheral blood. Patients had urothelial carcinoma that was locally advanced or metastatic. Sample numbers ranged from 1 to 8 per patient, encompassing pretreatment and on-treatment collections. The germline gives CDR1 SGHRS, CDR2 YFSETQ. V lost 4 bases and J lost 0; bases outside the gene matches: 14. The CDR3 is 19 residues long. Profiled with immunoSEQ multiplex PCR; TCRdb holds only in-frame clones, not every one. The sample shows 45,000 to 55,000 clones, around 84% of them seen only once. This receptor was obtained from a man in his fifties with urothelial cancer. This material consisted of PBMCs, taken around atezolizumab (anti-PD-L1) treatment. The V and J genes are TRBV5-1 and TRBJ1-3, with 9 bases matching TRBD1. The CDR3 loop is CASSPGTGRTPSSGNTIYF. As DNA, the CDR3 is TGCGCCAGCAGCCCTGGGACAGGGCGAACGCCATCCTCTGGAAACACCATATATTTT. The entire variable domain, with the rest obtained from reference TRBV5-1 and TRBJ1-3, is as follows: KAGVTQTPRYLIKTRGQQVTLSCSPISGHRSVSWYQQTPGQGLQFLFEYFSETQRNKGNFPGRFSGRQFSNSRSEMNVSTLELGDSALYLCASSPGTGRTPSSGNTIYFGEGSWLTVV.